What follows are 31 T cell receptor beta chains derived from one specimen sequenced in a study of T cell responses to AZD1222 COVID-19 vaccine. Assay used: immunoSEQ multiplex PCR; TCRdb lists only in-frame clones, some missing. The sample includes roughly 110,000 clones, 89% of them seen just once. The specimen comprised peripheral blood, sampled on day 0 of AZD1222 vaccination. The source is an adult in good health.

The V gene is TRBV3-1 (or the pseudogene TRBV3-2), the J gene TRBJ1-5, with D uncertain. V shed 0 bases and J shed 4 bases, with 1 base lying between them. From germline, CDR1 is LGHDT and CDR2 YNNKEL (reference sequence). This CDR3 comprises 12 residues. The CDR3 bases are TGTGCCAGCAGCCAAGAAAATCAGCCCCAGCATTTT. Translation gives CASSQENQPQHF.

V is TRBV30 and J is TRBJ1-6; no definite D call. There are 13 residues in the CDR3. Trimming shortened V by 6 bases and J by 4 bases, and 10 bases separated the two germline ends. The germline CDR1 and CDR2 sequences are GTSNPN and SVGIG (reference sequence). The CDR3: CACTGEYNSPLHF. The CDR3 bases are TGTGCCTGTACCGGGGAATATAATTCACCCCTCCACTTT.

The chain carries TRBV5-1 and TRBJ2-3, with unresolved D. The ends were cut back, 0 bases at V and 2 bases at J, with 4 bases in the middle. This CDR3 comprises 13 residues. Germline V CDR1 and CDR2: SGHRS, YFSETQ. The CDR3 is CASSLDVTDTQYF. The CDR3 DNA follows: TGCGCCAGCAGCTTGGACGTCACAGATACGCAGTATTTT.

The gene calls are TRBV28 and TRBJ2-6; 8 nucleotides agree with TRBD2. The CDR3 runs 17 residues. Germline CDR1 reads MDHEN; CDR2 reads SYDVKM. The junction had 9 bases not matched to a gene; V was cut back by 5 bases and J by 3 bases. The CDR3 loop reads CASSGYSGALGANVLTF. The CDR3 DNA reads as TGTGCCAGCAGTGGTTATAGCGGGGCCCTTGGGGCCAACGTCCTGACTTTC.

The gene calls are TRBV18 and TRBJ1-5; 8 bases fit TRBD1. The germline V gene has CDR1 KGHSH and CDR2 LQKENI. After removal of 0 bases from V and 7 bases from J, the junction contained 8 bases not matched to a gene. CDR3 length equals 16 residues. The CDR3, as DNA: TGTGCCAGCTCACCACCGAACAGGGGGGAGGGACAGCCCCAGCATTTT. Translated, it gives CASSPPNRGEGQPQHF. Full variable domain (missing parts from reference TRBV18 and TRBJ1-5): NAGVMQNPRHLVRRRGQEARLRCSPMKGHSHVYWYRQLPEEGLKFMVYLQKENIIDESGMPKERFSAEFPKEGPSILRIQQVVRGDSAAYFCASSPPNRGEGQPQHFGDGTRLSIL.

This chain joins TRBV28 and TRBJ2-7; D unclear. Deletions cut 3 bases from V and 3 bases from J, with 9 bases between. CDR3 size: 13 residues. From germline, CDR1 is MDHEN and CDR2 SYDVKM. The CDR3 loop is CASSLRNFYEQYF. The CDR3 DNA is TGTGCCAGCAGTTTGCGGAACTTCTACGAGCAGTACTTC.

V is TRBV7-2 and J is TRBJ2-1, with 10 nucleotides matching TRBD2. The CDR3 contains 18 residues. Germline CDR1 and CDR2: SGHTA and FQGNSA. V lost 1 base to trimming and J lost 2 bases; unmatched junction nucleotides: 8. The CDR3 DNA reads TGTGCCAGCAGCTTAGTTCCTAGCGGGAGCGGAGCCTACAATGAGCAGTTCTTC. It specifies CASSLVPSGSGAYNEQFF.

This sequence joins TRBV6-5 and TRBJ1-5, with D possibly TRBD1 on 6 matching bases. CDR1 and CDR2 from the germline V gene are MNHEY and SVGAGI. The V end was cut by 6 bases, the J end by 5 bases, with 17 bases between. CDR3 length equals 15 residues. In DNA, the CDR3 is TGTGCCAGCAGACCCCAGGGGAGCAAATATCAGCCCCAGCATTTT. Amino acid sequence: CASRPQGSKYQPQHF.

V is TRBV7-2 and J is TRBJ2-7; TRBD1 is a possible D gene (6 bases). The CDR3 totals 14 residues. Trimming removed 5 bases from V and 4 bases from J, with 15 bases in between. CDR1 and CDR2 from the germline V gene are SGHTA and FQGNSA. The CDR3 nucleotides are TGTGCCAGCAGCCGTGGACAGAGTCTATACGAGCAGTACTTC. Translated, it gives CASSRGQSLYEQYF.

This chain joins TRBV18 and TRBJ2-5; D gene uncertain. With 6 bases removed from V and 1 base from J, the gap between germline ends came to 3 bases. Germline assignment: CDR1 KGHSH and CDR2 LQKENI. CDR3 length: 11 amino acids. CDR3 DNA sequence: TGTGCCAGCTCGTTCCAAGAGACCCAGTACTTC. It encodes CASSFQETQYF.

V and J are TRBV6-1 and TRBJ1-1, with TRBD1 identical over 7 bases. The CDR3 length is 15 residues. Germline V gene sequence: CDR1 MNHNS, CDR2 SASEGT. V was clipped by 3 bases and J by 5 bases; unmatched bases: 9. The CDR3 here is CASSEGTARRTEAFF. The CDR3 DNA follows: TGTGCCAGCAGTGAGGGGACAGCCAGGAGGACTGAAGCTTTCTTT.

By share of the sample, this clone is medium-sized. V usage is TRBV6-5 and J usage is TRBJ2-3; tentatively, D is TRBD1 (6 bases). The germline V gene has CDR1 MNHEY and CDR2 SVGAGI. CDR3 size: 15 residues. The ends were cut back, 6 bases at V and 2 bases at J, with 15 bases in the middle. As DNA, the CDR3 is TGTGCCAGCAGCCCCTGGACAGATTCCACAGATACGCAGTATTTT. Its protein product is CASSPWTDSTDTQYF.

This CDR3 reads CASSSSAGGAGTQYF. CDR3 nucleotides: TGTGCCAGCAGTTCATCCGCGGGGGGTGCTGGTACGCAGTATTTT. The chain carries TRBV27 and TRBJ2-3; TRBD2 matches 8 bases. This CDR3 has 15 residues. Germline CDR1 MNHEY, CDR2 SMNVEV (reference sequence). The V segment lost 4 bases and the J segment 8 bases; nucleotides outside the gene matches: 11.

The chain recombines TRBV19 with TRBJ2-2; 9 bases match TRBD1. The ends lost 5 bases at V and 4 bases at J; junction bases unmatched: 8. The CDR3 is 16 residues long. Germline loops: CDR1 LNHDA, CDR2 SQIVND (reference sequence). As DNA, the CDR3 is TGTGCCAGTAGTGCGGACAGGGGAAGTCGCACCGGGGAGCTGTTTTTT. Translated: CASSADRGSRTGELFF.

This clone was observed a single time. This chain joins TRBV2 and TRBJ2-1; 13 bases are shared with TRBD2. CDR1 and CDR2 from the germline V gene are SNHLY and FYNNEI. Trimming cost V 8 bases and J 5 bases; bases outside gene matches: 6. CDR3 length: 15 residues. DNA for the CDR3: TGTGCCAGCGGAACCGGGACTAGCGGGAACAATGAGCAGTTCTTC. Translating it yields CASGTGTSGNNEQFF.

The V gene is TRBV28, the J gene TRBJ1-1; D unclear. The V gene lost 4 bases and the J gene lost 11 bases, with 14 bases spanning the gap. The CDR3 totals 12 residues. Germline lookup yields CDR1 MDHEN and CDR2 SYDVKM. CDR3 sequence (DNA): TGTGCCAGCAGTTCACCCGACCGGTATGCTTTCTTT. It encodes CASSSPDRYAFF.

This clone appeared once. The V and J genes are TRBV27 and TRBJ2-7, with D possibly matching TRBD2 (6 bases). The CDR3 consists of 16 residues. Trimming stripped 6 bases from V and 1 base from J, with 19 bases between. The V gene's germline CDR1 is MNHEY and CDR2 SMNVEV (reference sequence). CDR3 sequence reads: CASRRRHWEVSYEQYF. The CDR3 region has the DNA TGTGCCAGCAGGCGACGCCACTGGGAGGTGTCCTACGAGCAGTACTTC.

This rearrangement joins TRBV21-1 to TRBJ1-6; no check of the table's D call, TRBD1, against the DNA was made. TRBV21-1 represents a pseudogene. CDR3 length: 18 residues. CDR3 DNA sequence: TGTGCCAGCAGCAAAGCGTGGTCCGGGACATCAGATAATTCACCCCTCCACTTT. It translates to CASSKAWSGTSDNSPLHF.

The chain is built from TRBV3-1 (or the pseudogene TRBV3-2) and TRBJ2-7; D possibly matches TRBD1 or TRBD2 (5 bases each). V lost 0 bases and J 3 bases, leaving 15 bases between the germline ends. Germline V gene sequence: CDR1 LGHDT, CDR2 YNNKEL (reference sequence). The CDR3 totals 16 residues. The CDR3 coding sequence is TGTGCCAGCAGCCAAGAAGGTGACAGCGGAAGCTACGAGCAGTACTTC. This encodes CASSQEGDSGSYEQYF.

In its sample, this clone was seen once. J is TRBJ2-1 and V is TRBV24-1, with TRBD2 identical over 10 bases. After removal of 0 bases from V and 8 bases from J, the junction contained 6 bases not matched to a gene. The CDR3 length is 16 residues. Germline values: CDR1 KGHDR, CDR2 SFDVKD. The CDR3: CATSDLMLAGVDEQFF. CDR3 bases: TGTGCCACCAGTGATTTGATGCTAGCGGGAGTAGATGAGCAGTTCTTC.

This chain connects TRBV27 to TRBJ1-5, with D hard to call. The CDR3 length is 12 residues. Trimming stripped 3 bases from V and 5 bases from J, with 5 bases between. Germline-derived CDR1 and CDR2 are MNHEY and SMNVEV (reference sequence). This chain's CDR3 is CASSFPDQPQHF. The CDR3 DNA reads TGTGCCAGCAGTTTTCCTGATCAGCCCCAGCATTTT.

This chain uses TRBV5-1 with TRBJ1-1; D ambiguous. CDR3 length: 15 residues. Germline V gives CDR1 SGHRS, CDR2 YFSETQ. Between the trimmed V and J ends, which lost 2 bases and 1 base, there was a span of 12 bases. In DNA, the CDR3 is TGCGCCAGCAGCTTAGCACTAAGAAGGAACACTGAAGCTTTCTTT. Translating it yields CASSLALRRNTEAFF.

The chain employs TRBV5-4 and TRBJ2-7, with 8 bases lining up with TRBD1. V lost 2 bases, J lost 4 bases, and 5 bases stayed unmatched. CDR1 is SGHNT and CDR2 is YYREEE in the germline V gene (reference sequence). The CDR3 loop spans 14 amino acids. In DNA form, the CDR3 reads TGTGCCAGCAGCTTACGGACAGGGCTATACGAGCAGTACTTC. Translation gives CASSLRTGLYEQYF. Drawing the rest from reference TRBV5-4 and TRBJ2-7, the complete variable domain is ETGVTQSPTHLIKTRGQQVTLRCSSQSGHNTVSWYQQALGQGPQFIFQYYREEENGRGNFPPRFSGLQFPNYSSELNVNALELDDSALYLCASSLRTGLYEQYFGPGTRLTVT.

A single count supports this clone. This chain connects TRBV24-1 to TRBJ2-5; no definite D call. Germline V gene sequence: CDR1 KGHDR, CDR2 SFDVKD. The CDR3 is 15 amino acids. With 0 bases removed from V and 0 bases from J, the gap between germline ends came to 7 bases. As DNA, the CDR3 is TGTGCCACCAGTGATTTGTCCAGCGACCAAGAGACCCAGTACTTC. Protein product: CATSDLSSDQETQYF.

This chain joins TRBV5-4 and TRBJ2-7; D is unresolved. The CDR3 has 13 amino acids. The germline V and J ends were trimmed by 1 base and 0 bases, with 5 bases remaining between them. Germline-derived CDR1 and CDR2 are SGHNT and YYREEE (reference sequence). The CDR3 spells CASSLKSSYEQYF. The CDR3 bases are TGTGCCAGCAGCTTGAAGAGCTCCTACGAGCAGTACTTC.

The chain has TRBV7-9 and TRBJ2-2; TRBD2 matches at 11 bases. Trimming removed 6 bases from V and 2 bases from J; junction bases left unmatched: 11. From germline, CDR1 is SEHNR and CDR2 FQNEAQ (reference sequence). The CDR3 has 18 amino acids. Here the CDR3 reads CASSPIRLAGPNTGELFF. In nucleotides, the CDR3 is TGTGCCAGCAGTCCCATTCGACTAGCGGGACCTAACACCGGGGAGCTGTTTTTT.

Here the CDR3 reads CASSEAMQGGHQPQHF. DNA for the CDR3: TGTGCCAGCAGTGAAGCGATGCAAGGGGGTCATCAGCCCCAGCATTTT. The chain links TRBV6-1 to TRBJ1-5; tentatively, D is TRBD1 (6 bases). Trimming stripped 0 bases from V and 5 bases from J, with 14 bases between. This CDR3 spans 16 amino acids. Germline V gives CDR1 MNHNS, CDR2 SASEGT.

The chain is built from TRBV7-9 and TRBJ2-5; D ambiguous. Germline CDR1 reads SEHNR; CDR2 reads FQNEAQ (reference sequence). The V end lost 1 base, the J end lost 0 bases, and 3 bases lay between the germline ends. The CDR3 loop spans 13 amino acids. The CDR3 DNA sequence: TGTGCCAGCAGCTTAGTCGACCAAGAGACCCAGTACTTC. Protein sequence: CASSLVDQETQYF.

This chain links TRBV7-3 with TRBJ2-1, with D possibly TRBD2 on 5 matching bases. V lost 2 bases, J lost 5 bases, and 7 bases lay in between. The germline V gene has CDR1 SGHTA and CDR2 FQGTGA. The CDR3 totals 13 residues. In nucleotides, the CDR3 is TGTGCCAGCAGCTTACCGGGGAACAATGAGCAGTTCTTC. This translates into CASSLPGNNEQFF.

The rearrangement uses TRBV19 and TRBJ2-1; 15 bases align to TRBD2. The germline gives CDR1 LNHDA, CDR2 SQIVND (reference sequence). The junction had 7 bases not matched to a gene; V was cut back by 7 bases and J by 9 bases. CDR3 length: 15 residues. CDR3 residues: CASTFGTSGRLEQFF. CDR3 DNA sequence: TGTGCCAGTACCTTCGGGACTAGCGGGAGGCTTGAGCAGTTCTTC.

V and J are TRBV5-8 and TRBJ2-6; D unclear. The germline CDR1 and CDR2 sequences are SGHTS and YDEGEE. The ends were cut back, 1 base at V and 0 bases at J, with 5 bases in the middle. The CDR3 is 15 residues long. CDR3 region: CASSLRPSGANVLTF. The CDR3 DNA sequence: TGTGCCAGCAGCTTGAGGCCCTCTGGGGCCAACGTCCTGACTTTC.